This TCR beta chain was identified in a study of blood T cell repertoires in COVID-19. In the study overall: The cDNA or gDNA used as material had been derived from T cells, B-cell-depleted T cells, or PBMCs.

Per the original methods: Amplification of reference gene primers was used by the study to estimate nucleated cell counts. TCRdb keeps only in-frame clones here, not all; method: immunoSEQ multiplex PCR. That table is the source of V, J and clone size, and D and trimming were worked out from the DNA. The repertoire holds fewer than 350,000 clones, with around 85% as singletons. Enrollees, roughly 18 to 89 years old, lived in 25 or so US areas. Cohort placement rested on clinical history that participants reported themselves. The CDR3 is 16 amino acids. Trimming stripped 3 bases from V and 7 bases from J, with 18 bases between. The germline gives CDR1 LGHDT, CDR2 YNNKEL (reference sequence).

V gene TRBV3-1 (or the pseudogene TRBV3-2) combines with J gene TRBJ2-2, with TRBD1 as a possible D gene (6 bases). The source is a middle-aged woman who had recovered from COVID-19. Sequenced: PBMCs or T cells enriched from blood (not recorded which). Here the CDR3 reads CASSHLRTARGGELFF. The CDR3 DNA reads TGTGCCAGCAGCCATTTGAGGACAGCCAGGGGCGGGGAGCTGTTTTTT.